One T cell receptor beta chain is described in this entry. The sample holds other DNA sequences that translate to the same CDR3. The protocol was immunoSEQ multiplex PCR, while the TCRdb copy is restricted to in-frame clones and leaves out a portion. The sample shows under 2,000,000 clones, about 95% of them seen only once. The data belong to a study of shared clonotypes between healthy human individuals. Study context: Each donor's CD4 naive and CD4 memory cells filled three plates apiece, CD8 naive two, and CD8 memory one.

CDR3 length equals 12 residues. Germline V lookup: CDR1 LGHNA, CDR2 YSLEER. With 4 bases removed from V and 7 bases from J, the gap between germline ends came to 8 bases. CD45RO-negative, CCR7-positively selected cells formed the naive CD8 fraction, excluding terminally differentiated effector memory CD45RA+ cells. What was sequenced was naive CD8+ T cells sorted from blood. The receptor was derived from a young man in good health. V gene TRBV4-3 combines with J gene TRBJ2-1; no firm D call. CDR3 bases: TGCGCCAGCAGCCTAGGTGCAAATGAGCAGTTCTTC. Translation gives CASSLGANEQFF.